This TCR beta chain was obtained from a study of CD8 T cells in Susac syndrome (dated by TCRdb to between 2018 and 2021). Regarding the complete study: Of the Susac syndrome patients who were sequenced, five or six had clinically active disease and about eight were in clinical remission. At the time of blood withdrawal, Susac syndrome patients were either therapy-naive, taking corticosteroids (with some also receiving IVIg), or on IVIg alone. Repertoire sequencing was used to test whether CD8+ T cell activation and differentiation in Susac syndrome was antigen driven.

Peripheral blood CD8+ and CD4+ T cells from healthy donors, Susac syndrome patients and multiple sclerosis patients were profiled using high-throughput TCR beta sequencing. Recently defined diagnostic criteria for definite or probable disease were met by the Susac syndrome patients. Bulk CD8+ and CD4+ T cells were purified by magnetic negative isolation, whereas CD8+ TEMRA cells were enriched by FACS. Blood was collected in EDTA tubes and processed within 24 hours, with PBMCs isolated through density gradient centrifugation. PBMCs intended for TCR sequencing were cryopreserved in liquid nitrogen and thawed later in a water bath at 37 degrees C. Purity of sorted or isolated CD4+, CD8+ and CD8+ TEMRA cells was at least 90%. A word on this clonotype: Its antigen has not been determined. Base quality data are lacking; no much larger clone is found one base away.

From cysteine to phenylalanine, the CDR3 is 10 amino acids long. CDR3 DNA is the only sequence kept; it has 30 bases, read in frame from the first base. CDR1 and CDR2 were assigned from the germline V gene (reference sequence) as DFQATT and SNEGSKA. Study-wide findings and limitations: The number of individuals in the TCR sequencing and HLA analysis was acknowledged as relatively small. In the CD4+ T cell repertoire of Susac syndrome patients, clonal expansion was not detected.

RNA was extracted using the RNeasy kit, and roughly 0.45 to 1 ug of the RNA was reverse transcribed with random hexamers. The immunoSEQ multiplex PCR assay, covering 54 Vbeta and 13 Jbeta segments, was used to amplify TCR beta CDR3 regions. PCR amplification bias was corrected by using a synthetic template baseline for primer optimization and computational correction. In the authors' own workflow: Reads were assigned to V, D and J genes according to IMGT and analyzed in immunoSEQ Analyzer, with only productive sequences retained. To calculate clonality, Shannon entropy was normalized by log2 of the number of productive unique sequences and then subtracted from one. For each patient and control, public and private clones were evaluated among the 100 most prevalent clones. Susac-specific clones were defined as absent from healthy and MS cohorts, 1052 published viral clones and other ImmuneACCESS disease sequences. TCRdb ran its own pipeline on the public reads, namely fastp trimming at Q25 and MiXCR clone calling, and kept in-frame beta chains. A single entry per CDR3 protein holds the most common genes and DNA from its merged rows. The V and J calls, along with clone size, are taken from TCRdb and not from the paper's own processing. The sample includes about 150,000 distinct CDR3 sequences, with about 96% observed a single time. The ten largest clones represent about 0.13% of the sample.

This receptor was identified in a human donor with Susac syndrome. The sequence links TRBV20-1 to TRBJ1-1; no D gene can be assigned with confidence. Sequences were obtained from CD4+ T cells from PBMCs. CDR3 reads: CTEAGTEAFF. The DNA sequence reads TGCACAGAGGCCGGGACTGAAGCTTTCTTT.